This TCR beta chain appears in the sequencing data of a study of shared clonotypes between healthy human individuals. The CDR3 has 11 amino acids. Germline lookup yields CDR1 GTSNPN and CDR2 SVGIG (reference sequence). V lost 5 bases and J lost 6, with 10 bases in between. This clone was counted a few times. CD45RO negativity and positive selection for CCR7 defined naive CD8 cells, a population that excluded terminally differentiated effector memory CD45RA+ cells. TCRdb's table, derived via immunoSEQ multiplex PCR, lists solely in-frame clones and lacks some. The sample contains about 2.2 million clones, 90% to 95% of which appear only once.

The sequencing input was naive CD8+ T cells from PBMCs. This receptor was obtained from a man aged 18 to 29 in good health. Some clones in this sample may be carry-over from other donors' samples. The V call is TRBV30, the J call TRBJ1-1; no firm D call. CDR3 sequence: CAWFWRAEAFF. Here the CDR3 DNA reads TGTGCCTGGTTTTGGCGGGCTGAAGCTTTCTTT.